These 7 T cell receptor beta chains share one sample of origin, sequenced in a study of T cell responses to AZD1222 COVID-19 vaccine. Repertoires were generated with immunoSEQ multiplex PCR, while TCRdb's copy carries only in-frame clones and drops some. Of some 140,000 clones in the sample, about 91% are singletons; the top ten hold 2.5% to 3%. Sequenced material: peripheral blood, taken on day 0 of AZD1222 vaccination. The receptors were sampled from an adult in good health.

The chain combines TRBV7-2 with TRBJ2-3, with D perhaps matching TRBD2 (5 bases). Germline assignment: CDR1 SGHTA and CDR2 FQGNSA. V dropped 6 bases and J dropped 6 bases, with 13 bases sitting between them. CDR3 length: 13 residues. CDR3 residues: CASRAPGLDTQYF. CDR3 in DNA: TGTGCCAGCAGAGCTCCGGGGTTGGATACGCAGTATTTT. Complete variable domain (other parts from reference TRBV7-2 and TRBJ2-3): GAGVSQSPSNKVTEKGKDVELRCDPISGHTALYWYRQSLGQGLEFLIYFQGNSAPDKSGLPSDRFSAERTGGSVSTLTIQRTQQEDSAVYLCASRAPGLDTQYFGPGTRLTVL.

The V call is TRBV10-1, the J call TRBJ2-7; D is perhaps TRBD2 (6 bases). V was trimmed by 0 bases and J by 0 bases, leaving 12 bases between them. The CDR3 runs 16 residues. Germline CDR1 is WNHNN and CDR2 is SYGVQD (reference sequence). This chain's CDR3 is CASSESGGQSSYEQYF. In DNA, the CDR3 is TGCGCCAGCAGTGAGTCAGGAGGGCAGAGCTCCTACGAGCAGTACTTC.

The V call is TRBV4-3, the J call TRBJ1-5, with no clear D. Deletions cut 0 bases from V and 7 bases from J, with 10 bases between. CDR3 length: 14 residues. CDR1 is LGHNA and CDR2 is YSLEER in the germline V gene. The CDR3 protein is CASSQDGGVQPQHF. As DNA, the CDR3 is TGCGCCAGCAGCCAAGATGGCGGGGTCCAGCCCCAGCATTTT.

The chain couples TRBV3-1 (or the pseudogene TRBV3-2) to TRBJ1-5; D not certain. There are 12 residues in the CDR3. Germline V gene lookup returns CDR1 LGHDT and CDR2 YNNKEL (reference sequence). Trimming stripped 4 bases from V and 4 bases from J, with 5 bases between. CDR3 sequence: CASSLLNQPQHF. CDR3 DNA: TGTGCCAGCAGCCTCCTTAATCAGCCCCAGCATTTT.

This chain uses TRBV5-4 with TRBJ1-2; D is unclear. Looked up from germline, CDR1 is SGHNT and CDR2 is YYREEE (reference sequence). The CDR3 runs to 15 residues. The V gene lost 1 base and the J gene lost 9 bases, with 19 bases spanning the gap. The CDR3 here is CASSLPAVGELRYTF. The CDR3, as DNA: TGTGCCAGCAGCTTGCCCGCTGTTGGCGAACTTCGCTACACCTTC.

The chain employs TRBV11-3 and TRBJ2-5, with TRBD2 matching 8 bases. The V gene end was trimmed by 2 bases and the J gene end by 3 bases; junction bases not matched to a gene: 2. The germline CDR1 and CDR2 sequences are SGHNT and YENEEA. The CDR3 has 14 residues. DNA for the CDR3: TGTGCCAGCAGCTTATACGGGAGGGAAGAGACCCAGTACTTC. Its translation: CASSLYGREETQYF.

The DNA of the CDR3 is TGTGCCAGCAGCGTAGGATTGAACGAGAACACTGAAGCTTTCTTT. This gives the protein CASSVGLNENTEAFF. This sequence joins TRBV9 and TRBJ1-1, with unresolved D. The CDR3 has 15 residues. Trimming stripped 0 bases from V and 1 base from J, with 10 bases between. The germline gives CDR1 SGDLS, CDR2 YYNGEE.